This T cell receptor (beta chain) comes out of a study of blood T cell repertoires in COVID-19 (dated by TCRdb to 2019 to 2021). A note on the overall study: Samples covering the acute and convalescent phases of COVID-19 were provided by collaborators in the United States, Italy and Spain. The dataset comprised deeply sampled blood TCRbeta repertoires from subjects exposed to, actively infected with, or recovered from COVID-19. A de-identified subject ID, COVID-19 status, age in years and sex were almost always included in the sample metadata. Samples were obtained from the ongoing ImmuneRACE study (first 160 participants) and from 1,000 to 1,500 subjects provided by 6 global collaborators. HLA class I and class II types, where available, came from metadata supplied by the sample provider rather than from assay-based typing. The prospective study material was composed of cDNA or gDNA derived from T cells, B-cell-depleted T cells, or PBMCs. A freely available public database, intended as a resource for researchers studying the immune response to SARS-CoV-2, is where the repertoires were released. The research as a whole found: Clinical and demographic metadata were provided uncurated, with the amount varying by source and participant.

Points on this clone: No antigen is known for it. Within one base of it there is no much larger clone, and no base qualities were kept.

TCRbeta CDR3 regions were amplified from genomic DNA using the immunoSEQ Assay, a bias-controlled multiplex PCR. The source study handled its data this way. The number of nucleated cells in each sample was estimated by amplification of reference gene primers within the assay. Sequence reads were collapsed and filtered to measure the absolute abundance of every unique TCRbeta CDR3 rearrangement. For each sample, productive Simpson clonality was calculated as the square root of Simpson's diversity index over productive rearrangements. The table was pulled from immuneACCESS by TCRdb, which kept in-frame rearrangements only. Such tables lose some clones; where checked, under half of the loss comes from unresolved V genes, and the rest has no known cause. D and trimming come from the DNA, and the V and J calls and clone size come from that table. In this sample the table shows approximately 31,000 clones, 90% of which occur a single time. Roughly 13% of the sample comes from the top ten.

Whole blood was collected in K2EDTA tubes by collaborating institutions according to the institutions' own protocols. Collaborator samples were shipped for TCRbeta analysis as frozen whole blood, isolated PBMCs, or DNA extracted from either sample type. The CDR3 runs 15 residues from the cysteine to the phenylalanine. Only CDR3 DNA is held: 45 bases, read in frame from base 1. As encoded in the germline V gene, CDR1 is SGHVS while CDR2 is FQNEAQ. The V end gives up 1 base and the J end 2 bases, leaving 4 bases in the junction not matched to a gene. The receptor was derived from a human donor in a cohort sampled during active COVID-19. Recombination joined TRBV7-8 with TRBJ2-7, and 8 bases in between align with TRBD1. The sample was peripheral blood. The base sequence is TGTGCCAGCAGCTTAGGCCAGGGGGCACCCTACGAGCAGTACTTC. Its protein reads: CASSLGQGAPYEQYF.